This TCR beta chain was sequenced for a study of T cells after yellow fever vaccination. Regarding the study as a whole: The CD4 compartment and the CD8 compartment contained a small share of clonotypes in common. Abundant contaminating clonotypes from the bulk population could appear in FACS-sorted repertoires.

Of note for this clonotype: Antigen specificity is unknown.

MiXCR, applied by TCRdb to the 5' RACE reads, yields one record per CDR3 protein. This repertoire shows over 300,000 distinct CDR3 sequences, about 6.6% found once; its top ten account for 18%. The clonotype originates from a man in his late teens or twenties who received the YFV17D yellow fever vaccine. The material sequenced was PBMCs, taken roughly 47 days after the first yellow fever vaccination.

CDR3 residues: CSVIPAGGKGEQFF. The CDR3 DNA sequence: TGCAGCGTTATCCCCGCGGGGGGGAAAGGTGAGCAGTTCTTC. The V and J genes are TRBV29-1 and TRBJ2-1; 9 bases agree with TRBD2. CDR3 length: 14 amino acids. V lost 5 bases and J lost 9; bases outside the gene matches: 11. Germline V gene lookup returns CDR1 SQVTM and CDR2 ANQGSEA.